Below, 14 T cell receptor beta chains from the same sample are listed, as sequenced in a study of shared clonotypes between healthy human individuals. Method: immunoSEQ multiplex PCR; TCRdb's copy keeps in-frame clones and lacks some. This sample carries 2.5 million or so clones, around 90% of them seen once, and the ten largest clones take over 0.12%. Sequencing was done on a sample of naive CD4+ T cells sorted from blood. Subset of the sample: CD45RA+ positively selected. Receptors were obtained from a man between 18 and 29 years old in good health.

V is TRBV25-1 and J is TRBJ2-1; D call uncertain. Germline assignment: CDR1 MGHDK and CDR2 SYGVNS. Trimming stripped 8 bases from V and 1 base from J, with 9 bases between. The CDR3 length is 13 residues. CDR3 nucleotides: TGTGCCAGCCAAAAACTTTCCTACAATGAGCAGTTCTTC. It translates to CASQKLSYNEQFF.

The chain has TRBV5-4 and TRBJ2-5; D gene ambiguous. The CDR3 runs to 12 residues. From germline, CDR1 is SGHNT and CDR2 YYREEE (reference sequence). V was pared by 7 bases and J by 1 base, with 8 bases between. The CDR3 DNA sequence: TGTGCCAGCCGGTTGTTCCAAGAGACCCAGTACTTC. Amino acids: CASRLFQETQYF. The full variable domain, with the rest looked up from reference TRBV5-4 and TRBJ2-5, is ETGVTQSPTHLIKTRGQQVTLRCSSQSGHNTVSWYQQALGQGPQFIFQYYREEENGRGNFPPRFSGLQFPNYSSELNVNALELDDSALYLCASRLFQETQYFGPGTRLLVL.

This chain uses TRBV28 with TRBJ1-6; possible D gene TRBD1, 5 bases. Deletions cut 5 bases from V and 6 bases from J, with 11 bases between. The CDR3 runs 14 residues. CDR1 is MDHEN and CDR2 is SYDVKM in the germline V gene. The CDR3 spells CASSTTGFNSPLHF. The CDR3 DNA is TGTGCCAGCAGTACCACAGGATTTAATTCACCCCTCCACTTT.

V is TRBV4-1 and J is TRBJ2-3; the D gene is possibly TRBD2 (7 bases). The V gene lost 5 bases and the J gene lost 5 bases, with 23 bases spanning the gap. Germline V CDR1 and CDR2: MGHRA, YSYEKL. This CDR3 is built from 17 residues. The CDR3 is CASSSPVRGGAGDTQYF. For the CDR3, the DNA is TGCGCCAGCAGCTCCCCGGTACGAGGGGGGGCCGGAGATACGCAGTATTTT.

This sequence joins TRBV5-4 and TRBJ2-3; TRBD2 agrees at 11 bases. CDR1 is SGHNT and CDR2 is YYREEE in the germline V gene (reference sequence). V gave up 4 bases and J gave up 1 base; unmatched junction bases: 5. CDR3 length: 16 amino acids. CDR3 DNA sequence: TGTGCCAGCAGCCGGGGACTAGCGGAACGCACAGATACGCAGTATTTT. This encodes CASSRGLAERTDTQYF.

The gene calls are TRBV19 and TRBJ1-1, with TRBD1 matching 10 bases. The CDR3 loop spans 15 amino acids. The trim removed 1 base at V and 6 bases at J, leaving 5 bases unmatched. Germline loops: CDR1 LNHDA, CDR2 SQIVND (reference sequence). Here the CDR3 reads CASSIAGQGVSEAFF. The CDR3 nucleotides are TGTGCCAGTAGTATAGCTGGACAGGGGGTTTCTGAAGCTTTCTTT.

This clone occurred once. V gene TRBV19 combines with J gene TRBJ2-3; D gene uncertain. V dropped 7 bases and J dropped 3 bases, with 11 bases sitting between them. The length of the CDR3 is 13 residues. Germline-derived CDR1 and CDR2 are LNHDA and SQIVND (reference sequence). The CDR3 here is CASTPGSTDTQYF. DNA of the CDR3: TGTGCCAGTACCCCCGGATCGACAGATACGCAGTATTTT.

This clone was detected only once. This chain joins TRBV19 and TRBJ2-7; 7 positions agree with TRBD1. The CDR3 contains 12 residues. The V and J ends lost 5 bases and 5 bases, in that order; junction bases with no gene match: 3. The germline CDR1 and CDR2 sequences are LNHDA and SQIVND (reference sequence). CDR3 in DNA: TGTGCCAGTAGTGACAGGGTCCACGAGCAGTACTTC. It is translated as CASSDRVHEQYF.

To note about this clone: Other DNA sequences in the same sample also yield this CDR3. This chain joins TRBV18 and TRBJ2-2; D remains unclear. The CDR3 is 15 amino acids. Germline V gives CDR1 KGHSH, CDR2 LQKENI. V was trimmed by 3 bases and J by 1 base, leaving 9 bases between them. The CDR3 DNA reads as TGTGCCAGCTCACCTACGGTCTTGAACACCGGGGAGCTGTTTTTT. Its translation is CASSPTVLNTGELFF.

The gene calls are TRBV5-6 and TRBJ2-2, with D possibly being TRBD1 or TRBD2 (5 bases each). CDR1 SGHDT and CDR2 YYEEEE come from the germline V gene. The V and J ends lost 3 bases and 4 bases respectively, with 13 bases between them. This CDR3 contains 15 residues. CDR3 in amino acids: CASSSKWGSTGELFF. CDR3 DNA: TGTGCCAGCAGCTCCAAGTGGGGGTCCACCGGGGAGCTGTTTTTT. Full variable domain (remainder filled in from reference TRBV5-6 and TRBJ2-2): DAGVTQSPTHLIKTRGQQVTLRCSPKSGHDTVSWYQQALGQGPQFIFQYYEEEERQRGNFPDRFSGHQFPNYSSELNVNALLLGDSALYLCASSSKWGSTGELFFGEGSRLTVL.

This chain links TRBV6-4 with TRBJ2-2; D may be TRBD2 (5 bases). V was shortened by 7 bases and J by 3 bases, with 12 bases between the two germline ends. This CDR3 is built from 14 residues. CDR1 and CDR2 (germline): MRHNA, SNTAGT. The CDR3 DNA reads as TGTGCCAGCAATCCTGGAGGCGACACCGGGGAGCTGTTTTTT. Translating it yields CASNPGGDTGELFF.

The rearrangement joins TRBV7-2 to TRBJ1-5; D is ambiguous. CDR1 SGHTA and CDR2 FQGNSA come from the germline V gene. Trimming took 5 bases from V and 0 from J, leaving 14 bases between them. This CDR3 is 16 amino acids long. DNA of the CDR3: TGTGCCAGCAGCCCATCCGGAGTTGTTAGCAATCAGCCCCAGCATTTT. It encodes CASSPSGVVSNQPQHF.

The CDR3: CAAGGPSGANVLTF. DNA for the CDR3: TGTGCCGCGGGGGGACCCTCTGGGGCCAACGTCCTGACTTTC. The chain uses TRBV10-3 and TRBJ2-6; 8 bases align to TRBD2. The germline CDR1 and CDR2 sequences are ENHRY and SYGVKD. V was pared by 11 bases and J by 0 bases, with 3 bases of the junction left unmatched. The CDR3 has 14 residues.

A note on this clone: Other DNA sequences in this sample translate to the same CDR3. The chain links TRBV18 to TRBJ1-4; D gene ambiguous. Trimming pared 2 bases from V and 5 bases from J, leaving 6 bases between. This CDR3 spans 13 amino acids. The germline CDR1 and CDR2 sequences are KGHSH and LQKENI. DNA for the CDR3: TGTGCCAGCTCACCAGGGAGGAATGAAAAACTGTTTTTT. This translates into CASSPGRNEKLFF.